The sequence of this T cell receptor beta chain was determined in a study of low-dose radiotherapy and immunotherapy resistance in tumors. Study-level information: Fractions of 0.5 Gy went to Cohort 1 every 2 weeks, totaling 6.5 Gy. The study administered intravenous cyclophosphamide at 200 mg/m2 every two weeks, one day ahead of radiation and immunotherapy. A total of 13 Gy over 26 weeks was given to Cohort 2 as 1 Gy per fraction every two weeks.

Each donor was administered nivolumab, ipilimumab, aspirin, low-dose cyclophosphamide and low-dose radiotherapy. CDR1 is SQVTM and CDR2 is ANQGSEA in the germline V gene. This CDR3 comprises 13 residues. V was clipped by 7 bases and J by 1 base, with 11 bases between them. With TRAV- and TRBV-specific primers, first-strand cDNA was made, covering the alpha and beta chains. TCR amplification ran roughly 20 PCR cycles using constant-region and V-primer adapter primers. MiXCR, run by TCRdb on the reads, gives a single entry per CDR3 protein. The table records around 15,000 distinct CDR3 sequences, around three quarters of them present only once.

The genes are TRBV29-1 and TRBJ1-3; a weak D match, TRBD1 (6 bases). The clonotype comes from a human donor with advanced metastatic prostate, ovarian, gallbladder or colorectal cancer (not recorded which). This table probably holds off-target reads from a library built for another chain. The CDR3 sequence: CSASGVSGNTIYF. CDR3 nucleotides: TGCAGCGCGTCAGGGGTTTCTGGAAACACCATATATTTT.